These 15 T cell receptor beta chains came from one sample sequenced in a study of response to subunit inactivated influenza vaccine. TCRdb passed the RT-PCR reads through MiXCR, listing each CDR3 protein once. The repertoire holds roughly 780,000 distinct CDR3 sequences, with around 20% as singletons. The sample was PBMCs from blood, taken approximately 5 days after vaccination. Source of these receptors: a man aged 45 to 65 who received an inactivated influenza vaccine.

On this clonotype: The junction shows a germline mismatch at one end, possibly a read error. V is TRBV5-6 and J is TRBJ2-2; TRBD1 matches 8 bases. Germline V CDR1 and CDR2: SGHDT, YYEEEE. The CDR3 has 15 amino acids. In nucleotides, the CDR3 is TGTGCCAGCAGTTTGGACAGGGATTACACCGGGGAGCTGTTTTTT. Encoded protein: CASSLDRDYTGELFF.

The rearrangement uses TRBV28 and TRBJ2-7; 8 positions agree with TRBD1. V dropped 3 bases and J dropped 0; count of bases not matched to a gene: 7. The V gene's germline CDR1 is MDHEN and CDR2 SYDVKM. CDR3 length equals 16 residues. CDR3 sequence reads: CASSFNWDRSSYEQYF. For the CDR3, the DNA is TGTGCCAGCAGTTTTAACTGGGACAGGAGCTCCTACGAGCAGTACTTC.

The V and J genes are TRBV7-2 and TRBJ2-2, with D hard to call. CDR3 length equals 11 residues. The germline V and J ends were trimmed by 5 bases and 7 bases, with 5 bases remaining between them. The germline CDR1 and CDR2 sequences are SGHTA and FQGNSA. In nucleotides, the CDR3 is TGTGCCAGCAGCGTGTACGGGGAGCTGTTTTTT. Its translation: CASSVYGELFF.

In this sample, this clonotype turned up many times. The chain carries TRBV29-1 and TRBJ2-7, with D hard to call. The CDR3 sequence is 12 residues long. CDR1 SQVTM and CDR2 ANQGSEA come from the germline V gene. Trimming removed 2 bases from V and 2 bases from J, with 7 bases in between. The CDR3 spells CSVEFPPYEQYF. DNA of the CDR3: TGCAGCGTTGAATTTCCCCCCTACGAGCAGTACTTC.

This chain links TRBV20-1 with TRBJ2-7, with D perhaps TRBD2 (6 bases). V shed 0 bases and J shed 4 bases, with 13 bases lying between them. The germline V gene encodes CDR1 DFQATT and CDR2 SNEGSKA (reference sequence). CDR3 length: 14 residues. The CDR3 protein is CSARDRSGRYEQYF. CDR3 nucleotide sequence: TGCAGTGCTAGAGATCGGTCAGGGAGGTACGAGCAGTACTTC.

V usage is TRBV6-2 or TRBV6-3 and J usage is TRBJ2-2; 9 positions match TRBD1. Germline V CDR1 and CDR2: MNHEY, SVGEGT. The CDR3 has 15 amino acids. Trimming cost V 4 bases and J 4 bases; bases outside gene matches: 4. CDR3 in DNA: TGTGCCAGCAGTTTTACAGGGGGCGGCACCGGGGAGCTGTTTTTT. It specifies CASSFTGGGTGELFF.

The chain has TRBV4-1 and TRBJ1-4, with D possibly matching TRBD1 (5 bases). CDR3 length: 20 residues. Deletions cut 8 bases from V and 2 bases from J, with 30 bases between. Germline values: CDR1 MGHRA, CDR2 YSYEKL. This CDR3 is CASHGGTGMTLGVTNEKLFF. The CDR3 nucleotides read TGCGCCAGCCATGGAGGGACGGGGATGACTTTAGGGGTTACTAATGAAAAACTGTTTTTT.

This clonotype was picked up a small number of times. The chain links TRBV12-3 or TRBV12-4 to TRBJ1-2; maybe TRBD1 (6 bases). With 7 bases removed from V and 2 bases from J, the gap between germline ends came to 17 bases. The CDR3 covers 15 residues. The CDR3 region is CASKLWGGRNYGYTF. Here the CDR3 DNA reads TGTGCCAGCAAGCTTTGGGGGGGGCGGAACTATGGCTACACCTTC.

This clonotype was seen only a few times. The rearrangement uses TRBV10-3 and TRBJ1-5, with 10 bases that match TRBD1. Germline loops: CDR1 ENHRY, CDR2 SYGVKD. Trimming at V came to 2 bases and at J to 2 bases, leaving 0 bases not matched to a gene. The CDR3 contains 15 residues. As DNA, the CDR3 is TGTGCCATCAGTGAGGGGACAGGGGGCAATCAGCCCCAGCATTTT. It translates to CAISEGTGGNQPQHF.

This clonotype was observed a handful of times. The V gene is TRBV29-1, the J gene TRBJ2-1; possibly TRBD1 for D (5 bases). V was shortened by 3 bases and J by 9 bases, with 12 bases between the two germline ends. The germline V gene has CDR1 SQVTM and CDR2 ANQGSEA. The CDR3 is 12 amino acids. The CDR3 DNA is TGCAGCGTTGACTTGGACACGGGTGAGCAGTTCTTC. This gives the protein CSVDLDTGEQFF.

The CDR3 reads CASSFRAPGGSQPQHF. CDR3 in DNA: TGTGCCAGCAGCTTCCGTGCCCCCGGCGGTAGTCAGCCCCAGCATTTT. The chain links TRBV7-2 to TRBJ1-5, with D unclear. The CDR3 has 16 residues. Per the germline V gene, CDR1 is SGHTA and CDR2 is FQGNSA. Trimming removed 3 bases from V and 6 bases from J, with 18 bases in between.

This clonotype was detected only once. The rearrangement links TRBV29-1 to TRBJ2-2, with D uncertain. Germline assignment: CDR1 SQVTM and CDR2 ANQGSEA. V was trimmed by 6 bases and J by 1 base, leaving 9 bases between them. The CDR3 contains 13 residues. The CDR3 coding sequence is TGCAGCGTGGACCCAGGGAACACCGGGGAGCTGTTTTTT. Translated: CSVDPGNTGELFF.

This clonotype was seen at least ten times. The chain combines TRBV7-2 with TRBJ2-3, with no clear D. Trimming took 4 bases from V and 4 from J, leaving 12 bases between them. The CDR3 covers 14 residues. Germline V gene lookup returns CDR1 SGHTA and CDR2 FQGNSA. CDR3 nucleotides: TGTGCCAGCAGCTCCGGAGTTAGGGCAGATACGCAGTATTTT. Amino acid sequence: CASSSGVRADTQYF.

The chain carries TRBV3-1 and TRBJ1-3; D is unclear. Trimming removed 0 bases at V and 1 base at J, with 10 bases between. Germline lookup yields CDR1 LGHDT and CDR2 YNNKEL (reference sequence). CDR3 length: 16 amino acids. CDR3 nucleotides: TGTGCCAGCAGCCAAGATGGGGTACCGTCTGGAAACACCATATATTTT. Translated, it gives CASSQDGVPSGNTIYF. Based on the CDR3 plus reference TRBV3-1 and TRBJ1-3, the full variable domain is DTAVSQTPKYLVTQMGNDKSIKCEQNLGHDTMYWYKQDSKKFLKIMFSYNNKELIINETVPNRFSPKSPDKAHLNLHINSLELGDSAVYFCASSQDGVPSGNTIYFGEGSWLTVV.

The chain combines TRBV24-1 with TRBJ2-1; TRBD1 aligns across 11 bases. V dropped 3 bases and J dropped 8; count of bases not matched to a gene: 8. CDR1 and CDR2 from the germline V gene are KGHDR and SFDVKD. The CDR3 runs 16 residues. In DNA form, the CDR3 reads TGTGCCACCAGTGATCACGGACAGGGGGCACGAGATGAGCAGTTCTTC. Its translation: CATSDHGQGARDEQFF.